These T cell receptor beta chains were read from a single sample in a study of shared clonotypes between healthy human individuals. TCRdb's table, derived via immunoSEQ multiplex PCR, lists solely in-frame clones and lacks some. The profile shows over 2 million clones, 95% of them singletons. The specimen was naive CD4+ T cells sorted from blood. These receptors were collected from a man aged 18 to 29 in good health. The CDR3 runs from the conserved cysteine through the conserved F or W. A D gene is named only where the DNA matches it firmly. Rows may omit the clone size; those that give it use once, few, many or a size class.

>TRBV10-1|TRBD2|.|TRBJ2-3
CASSGTSATDTQYF
TGCGCCAGCTCCGGGACTAGCGCCACAGATACGCAGTATTTT
>TRBV10-3|.|once|TRBJ1-4
CAISDPQGKYEKLFF
TGTGCCATCAGTGACCCACAGGGAAAGTATGAAAAACTGTTTTTT
>TRBV12-1|.|.|TRBJ1-2
CASSFVVGMEGYTF
TGTGCCAGCAGCTTTGTAGTAGGGATGGAAGGCTACACCTTC
>TRBV28|.|.|TRBJ1-3
CASTSSGNTVYF
TGTGCCAGCACGAGCTCTGGAAACACCGTATATTTT
>TRBV10-2|.|.|TRBJ2-7
CASSTDGGAYEQYF
TGCGCCAGCAGCACAGACGGAGGAGCCTACGAGCAGTACTTC
>TRBV9|TRBD1|.|TRBJ1-2
CASSAPGQLPSNYGYTF
TGTGCCAGCAGCGCCCCGGGACAGCTACCTTCTAACTATGGCTACACCTTC
>TRBV5-1|TRBD2|.|TRBJ2-5
CASSLPAGVAQETQYF
TGCGCCAGCAGCTTGCCAGCGGGGGTTGCCCAAGAGACCCAGTACTTC
>TRBV2|.|.|TRBJ1-2
CASSRDGADYGYTF
TGTGCCAGCAGCCGGGACGGAGCCGACTATGGCTACACCTTC
>TRBV30|TRBD2|.|TRBJ2-5
CAWSVRRELQETQYF
TGTGCCTGGAGTGTAAGGCGGGAGCTCCAAGAGACCCAGTACTTC
>TRBV5-1|TRBD1|.|TRBJ2-6
CASSLARTGVTLGANVLTF
TGCGCCAGCAGCTTAGCAAGGACAGGGGTGACTCTGGGGGCCAACGTCCTGACTTTC
>TRBV7-3|.|.|TRBJ2-1
CASSLGATGYNEQFF
TGTGCCAGCAGCCTCGGGGCTACGGGCTACAATGAGCAGTTCTTC
>TRBV5-1|.|few|TRBJ1-1
CASSWGQSNTEAFF
TGCGCCAGCAGCTGGGGACAATCGAACACTGAAGCTTTCTTT
>TRBV7-8|TRBD1|.|TRBJ2-7
CASSLRDRLLSYEQYF
TGTGCCAGCAGCCTCCGGGACAGGCTCCTCTCCTACGAGCAGTACTTC
>TRBV18|TRBD1|once|TRBJ2-4
CASSPLRRQGADIQYF
TGTGCCAGCTCACCCCTAAGGAGACAGGGGGCAGACATTCAGTACTTC
>TRBV7-2|.|.|TRBJ2-3
CASSLANAGLQGSTQYF
TGTGCCAGCAGCCTTGCGAATGCCGGACTCCAAGGGAGTACGCAGTATTTT
>TRBV5-6|.|.|TRBJ1-1
CASSGPLEGKAFF
TGTGCCAGCTCCGGCCCTCTGGAGGGGAAAGCTTTCTTT
>TRBV5-1|.|.|TRBJ2-7
CASSPAYASGEGSFGEQYF
TGCGCCAGCAGCCCTGCCTACGCAAGCGGAGAGGGCTCTTTCGGGGAGCAGTACTTC
>TRBV7-7|.|.|TRBJ2-7
CASSLAPGSSYEQYF
TGTGCTAGCAGCTTAGCTCCGGGGAGCTCCTACGAGCAGTACTTC
>TRBV12-1|.|.|TRBJ1-1
CASSSPGHQNTEAFF
TGTGCCAGCAGCTCCCCGGGACACCAAAACACTGAAGCTTTCTTT
>TRBV28|TRBD1|.|TRBJ1-1
CASSLPTGMNTEAFF
TGTGCCAGCAGTTTACCGACAGGGATGAACACTGAAGCTTTCTTT
>TRBV7-2|.|.|TRBJ2-2
CASSRQPTSLTGELFF
TGTGCCAGCAGCCGGCAGCCAACTAGCCTAACCGGGGAGCTGTTTTTT
>TRBV7-3|.|.|TRBJ1-2
CASSPQDGVGVYTF
TGTGCCAGCAGCCCACAGGACGGCGTAGGGGTATACACCTTC
>TRBV7-3|.|.|TRBJ2-5
CASSLNIQETQYF
TGTGCCAGCAGCTTAAACATACAAGAGACCCAGTACTTC
>TRBV5-6|.|.|TRBJ1-5
CASSLASNNQPQHF
TGTGCCAGCAGCTTGGCCAGCAACAATCAGCCCCAGCATTTT
>TRBV28|TRBD1|once|TRBJ1-5
CASSSGTGTYQPQHF
TGTGCCAGCAGTTCCGGGACAGGGACATATCAGCCCCAGCATTTT
>TRBV18|TRBD2|.|TRBJ2-1
CASSQLAGAYNEQFF
TGTGCCAGCTCACAGCTAGCGGGAGCCTACAATGAGCAGTTCTTC
>TRBV7-2|.|.|TRBJ2-3
CASSLSGHTDTQYF
TGTGCCAGCAGCTTATCGGGGCATACAGATACGCAGTATTTT
>TRBV6-6|TRBD2|.|TRBJ2-1
CASSSGGGAYYNEQFF
TGTGCCAGCAGTTCGGGGGGAGGGGCCTATTACAATGAGCAGTTCTTC
>TRBV7-9|TRBD1|few|TRBJ2-1
CASSLYRGRTYNEQFF
TGTGCCAGCAGCCTCTACAGGGGAAGGACCTACAATGAGCAGTTCTTC
>TRBV2|TRBD2|.|TRBJ2-7
CASTVAGGPYEQYF
TGTGCCAGCACCGTAGCGGGGGGGCCCTACGAGCAGTACTTC
>TRBV6-1|.|.|TRBJ2-3
CASSDAPTDTQYF
TGTGCCAGCAGTGACGCCCCCACAGATACGCAGTATTTT
>TRBV7-9|.|.|TRBJ1-5
CASSLGAGQPQHF
TGTGCCAGCAGCTTGGGGGCAGGTCAGCCCCAGCATTTT
>TRBV19|.|.|TRBJ1-1
CASSTLKLNTEAFF
TGTGCCAGTAGTACTCTGAAACTAAACACTGAAGCTTTCTTT
>TRBV5-4|.|.|TRBJ1-1
CASSFGRNTEAFF
TGTGCCAGCAGCTTTGGTCGGAACACTGAAGCTTTCTTT
>TRBV5-3|.|.|TRBJ1-5
CARSLVIGGKLSNQPQHF
TGTGCCAGAAGCTTGGTCATAGGGGGTAAATTGAGCAATCAGCCCCAGCATTTT
>TRBV2|TRBD1|.|TRBJ1-4
CASSERQGVFEKLFF
TGTGCCAGCAGTGAGAGACAGGGGGTTTTTGAAAAACTGTTTTTT
>TRBV18|TRBD1|.|TRBJ2-2
CASSRQGANTGELFF
TGTGCCAGCTCAAGACAGGGCGCGAACACCGGGGAGCTGTTTTTT
>TRBV2|TRBD2|.|TRBJ2-7
CASSVEGGRYEQYF
TGTGCCAGCAGTGTGGAGGGAGGGAGGTACGAGCAGTACTTC
>TRBV5-4|TRBD1|.|TRBJ1-4
CASSRGTGGRNEKLFF
TGTGCCAGCAGCCGGGGAACAGGGGGACGTAATGAAAAACTGTTTTTT
>TRBV30|.|.|TRBJ1-1
CAWSAGVGSPNTEAFF
TGTGCCTGGAGCGCAGGTGTGGGCAGCCCGAACACTGAAGCTTTCTTT
>TRBV4-1|.|.|TRBJ1-2
CASRPPDRANYGYTF
TGCGCCAGCAGACCACCGGACCGAGCTAACTATGGCTACACCTTC
>TRBV7-8|.|once|TRBJ2-2
CASSFRRENTGELFF
TGTGCCAGCAGCTTCCGTAGGGAAAACACCGGGGAGCTGTTTTTT
>TRBV5-4|.|.|TRBJ2-5
CASSLPQETQYF
TGTGCCAGCAGCTTGCCACAAGAGACCCAGTACTTC
>TRBV6-5|TRBD1|.|TRBJ1-1
CASIKQGGISTEAFF
TGTGCCAGCATTAAACAGGGGGGAATATCCACTGAAGCTTTCTTT
>TRBV28|TRBD1|.|TRBJ1-6
CASNGQGVPPLHF
TGTGCCAGCAACGGACAGGGGGTGCCACCCCTCCACTTT